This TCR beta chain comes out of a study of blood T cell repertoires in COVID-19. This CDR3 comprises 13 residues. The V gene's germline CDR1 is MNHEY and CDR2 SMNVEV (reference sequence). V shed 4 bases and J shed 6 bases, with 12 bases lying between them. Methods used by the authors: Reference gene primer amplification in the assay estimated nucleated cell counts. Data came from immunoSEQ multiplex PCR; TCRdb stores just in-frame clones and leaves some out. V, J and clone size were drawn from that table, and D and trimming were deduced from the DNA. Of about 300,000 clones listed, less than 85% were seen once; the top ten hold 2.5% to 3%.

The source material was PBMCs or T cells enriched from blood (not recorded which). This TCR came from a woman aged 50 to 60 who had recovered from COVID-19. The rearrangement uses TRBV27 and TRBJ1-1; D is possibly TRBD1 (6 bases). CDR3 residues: CASSSPPGAEAFF. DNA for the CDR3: TGTGCCAGCAGTTCGCCCCCAGGGGCTGAAGCTTTCTTT.